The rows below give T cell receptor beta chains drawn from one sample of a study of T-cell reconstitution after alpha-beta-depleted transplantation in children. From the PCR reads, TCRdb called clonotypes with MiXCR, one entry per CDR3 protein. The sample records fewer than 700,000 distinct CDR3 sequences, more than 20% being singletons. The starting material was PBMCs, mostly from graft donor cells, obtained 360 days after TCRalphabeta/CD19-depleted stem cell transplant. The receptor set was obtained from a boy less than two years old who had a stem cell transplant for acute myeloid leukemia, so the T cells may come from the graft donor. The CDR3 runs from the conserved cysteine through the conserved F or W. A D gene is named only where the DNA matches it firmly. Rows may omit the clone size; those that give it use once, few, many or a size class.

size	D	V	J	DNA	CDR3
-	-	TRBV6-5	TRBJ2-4	TGTGCCAGCAGCCGCACGCTGGACAGCAGGCTAGCCAAAAACATTCAGTACTTC	CASSRTLDSRLAKNIQYF
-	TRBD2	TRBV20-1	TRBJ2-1	TGCAGTGGGCTCCCGGGACTAGCGGGGGCCAGCTCCTACAATGAGCAGTTCTTC	CSGLPGLAGASSYNEQFF
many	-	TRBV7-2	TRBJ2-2	TGTGCCAGCAGCCTAGCCCGGATTACGAACACCGGGGAGCTGTTTTTT	CASSLARITNTGELFF
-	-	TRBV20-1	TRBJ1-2	TGCAGTGCTAGAGCAGCCTATGGCTACACCTTC	CSARAAYGYTF
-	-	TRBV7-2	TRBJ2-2	TGTGCCAGCAGCCTTAAGAACAGGGTGGGCACCGGGGAGCTGTTTTTT	CASSLKNRVGTGELFF
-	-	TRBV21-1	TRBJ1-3	TGTGCCAGCAGCAAAGTAGGAGGGGCGAAAAACGGAAACACCATATATTTT	CASSKVGGAKNGNTIYF
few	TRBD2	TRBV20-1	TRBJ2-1	TGCAGTGCGGGGACTAGCGGGGGGGCTGTCGATGAGCAGTTCTTC	CSAGTSGGAVDEQFF
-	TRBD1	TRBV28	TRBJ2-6	TGTGCCAGCAGTCCGGACAGGGTTGCCTCTGGGGCCAACGTCCTGACTTTC	CASSPDRVASGANVLTF
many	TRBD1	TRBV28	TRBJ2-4	TGTGCCAGCAGTTTAGGGACAGGGAGCAAGGACATTCAGTACTTC	CASSLGTGSKDIQYF
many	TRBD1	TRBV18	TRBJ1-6	TGTGCCAGCTCACTGCCCGGGACAGGGAATTCACCCCTCCACTTT	CASSLPGTGNSPLHF
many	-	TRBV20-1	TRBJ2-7	TGCAGTGCTGTCGGGACCGCCTACGAGCAGTACTTC	CSAVGTAYEQYF
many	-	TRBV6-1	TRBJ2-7	TGTGCCAGCAGTCCCAGGGGCCACGAGCAGTACTTC	CASSPRGHEQYF
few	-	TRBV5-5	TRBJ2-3	TGTGCCAGCAGCTTGGGGTCGGTACCCCGCACAGATACGCAGTATTTT	CASSLGSVPRTDTQYF
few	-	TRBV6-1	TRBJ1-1	TGTGCCAGCAAACCGGCCAGGTGGTTGAAGAACACTGAAGCTTTCTTT	CASKPARWLKNTEAFF
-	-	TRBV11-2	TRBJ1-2	TGTGCCAGCAGCTTAGAGTCGGCAGGGTTCTTCGTCGGCTATGGCTACACCTTC	CASSLESAGFFVGYGYTF
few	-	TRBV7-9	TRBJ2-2	TGTGCCAGCAGCCCAGGCGGGGTTTACGAACCCGGGGAGCTGTTTTTT	CASSPGGVYEPGELFF
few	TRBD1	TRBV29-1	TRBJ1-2	TGCAGCGTTGGGACAGGAATGGATGGCTACACCTTC	CSVGTGMDGYTF
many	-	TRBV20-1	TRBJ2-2	TGCAGTGCTAGATCGGGGGCCCCCAACACCGGGGAGCTGTTTTTT	CSARSGAPNTGELFF
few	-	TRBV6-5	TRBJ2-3	TGTGCCAGCAGTTACGGCCGGAAAAGCACAGATACGCAGTATTTT	CASSYGRKSTDTQYF
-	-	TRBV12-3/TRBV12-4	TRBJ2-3	TGTGCCAGCAGTTTACCGGGGACCCAGAACACAGATACGCAGTATTTT	CASSLPGTQNTDTQYF
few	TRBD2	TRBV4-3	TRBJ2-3	TGCGCCAGCAGCCAACGGGGACTAGCGGGGACAGATACGCAGTATTTT	CASSQRGLAGTDTQYF
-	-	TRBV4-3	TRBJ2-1	TGCGCCAACTCGCGAGGATTTCCCTCCTACAATGAGCAGTTCTTC	CANSRGFPSYNEQFF
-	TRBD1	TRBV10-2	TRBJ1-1	TGCGCCAGCAGTGAGATAGACAGGGGTGGTGTGGCTTTCTTT	CASSEIDRGGVAFF
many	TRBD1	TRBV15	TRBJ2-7	TGTGCCACCAGCGCGACGCCGGGACAGGGCTCCTACGAGCAGTACTTC	CATSATPGQGSYEQYF
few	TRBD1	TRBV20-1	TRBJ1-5	TGCAGTGCTGCCACAGGGGGCAATCAGCCCCAGCATTTT	CSAATGGNQPQHF
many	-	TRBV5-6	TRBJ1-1	TGTGCCAGCAGCTTGGGGCAAGAACCAGAAGCTTTCTTT	CASSLGQEPEAFF
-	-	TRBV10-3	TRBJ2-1	TGTGCCATCAAAGAGAGCGGACTGTACAATGAGCAGTTCTTC	CAIKESGLYNEQFF
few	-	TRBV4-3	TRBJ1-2	TGCGCCAGCAGCCAAGATTACAGTTCTAACTATGGCTACACCTTC	CASSQDYSSNYGYTF
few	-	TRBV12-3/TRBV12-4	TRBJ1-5	TGTGCCAGCAGTTTTAACCAACAGCCCCAGCATTTT	CASSFNQQPQHF
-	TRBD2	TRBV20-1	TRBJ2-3	TGCAGTGCTATTGGGGTAGCGGGGGCCGCTCCCCTCACAGATACGCAGTATTTT	CSAIGVAGAAPLTDTQYF
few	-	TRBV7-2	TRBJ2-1	TGTGCCAGCAGCTTAGCCCTCGTGACCGGCGTCCATCGGCAGTTCTTC	CASSLALVTGVHRQFF
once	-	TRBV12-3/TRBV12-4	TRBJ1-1	TGTGCCAGCAGTTTAACCGTCCTAGTTAGACATTCCACTGAAGCTTTCTTT	CASSLTVLVRHSTEAFF
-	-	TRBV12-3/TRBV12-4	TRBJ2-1	TGTGCCAGCAGTTTACGAACAGGGTCTGAGCAGTTCTTC	CASSLRTGSEQFF
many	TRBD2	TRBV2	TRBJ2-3	TGTGCCACCCTGACTAGCGGGGGGGCAGATACGCAGTATTTT	CATLTSGGADTQYF
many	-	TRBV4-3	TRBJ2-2	TGCGCCAGCAGCCAGTCCTGGGCAGGGGCCGGGGAGCTGTTTTTT	CASSQSWAGAGELFF
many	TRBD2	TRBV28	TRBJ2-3	TGTGCCAGCAGTTTACAGGGAGGGAGCACAGATACGCAGTATTTT	CASSLQGGSTDTQYF
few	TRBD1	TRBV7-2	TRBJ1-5	TGTGCCAGCAGCCCCCTCGACAGGGTGAGCAATCAGCCCCAGCATTTT	CASSPLDRVSNQPQHF
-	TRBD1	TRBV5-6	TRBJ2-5	TGTGCCAGCAGGGGGGACAGGAGAGAGACCCAGTACTTC	CASRGDRRETQYF
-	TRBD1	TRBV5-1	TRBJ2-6	TGCGCCAGCAGCTGGACGACAGGGACCTCTGGGGCCAACGTCCTGACTTTC	CASSWTTGTSGANVLTF